This entry is about one TCR beta chain. This record belongs to a study of T cell changes during pregnancy in multiple sclerosis. Assay used: immunoSEQ multiplex PCR; TCRdb lists only in-frame clones, some missing. Counted here are 98,000 or so clones, about 93% occurring once; the ten biggest clones make up 0.99%. The CDR3 is 19 residues long. Trimming took 2 bases from V and 8 from J; bases not matched to a gene: 19. Germline V gene sequence: CDR1 LNHDA, CDR2 SQIVND (reference sequence). The sequencing here drew on peripheral blood, taken after pregnancy. This chain connects TRBV19 to TRBJ2-2; TRBD2 matches at 8 bases. This TCR was sampled from a female donor with multiple sclerosis, enrolled in a pregnancy study. The CDR3 loop is CASSIYDRREAREGGELFF. The CDR3 nucleotides read TGTGCCAGTAGTATATACGATAGGCGGGAGGCCAGGGAGGGGGGGGAGCTGTTTTTT.